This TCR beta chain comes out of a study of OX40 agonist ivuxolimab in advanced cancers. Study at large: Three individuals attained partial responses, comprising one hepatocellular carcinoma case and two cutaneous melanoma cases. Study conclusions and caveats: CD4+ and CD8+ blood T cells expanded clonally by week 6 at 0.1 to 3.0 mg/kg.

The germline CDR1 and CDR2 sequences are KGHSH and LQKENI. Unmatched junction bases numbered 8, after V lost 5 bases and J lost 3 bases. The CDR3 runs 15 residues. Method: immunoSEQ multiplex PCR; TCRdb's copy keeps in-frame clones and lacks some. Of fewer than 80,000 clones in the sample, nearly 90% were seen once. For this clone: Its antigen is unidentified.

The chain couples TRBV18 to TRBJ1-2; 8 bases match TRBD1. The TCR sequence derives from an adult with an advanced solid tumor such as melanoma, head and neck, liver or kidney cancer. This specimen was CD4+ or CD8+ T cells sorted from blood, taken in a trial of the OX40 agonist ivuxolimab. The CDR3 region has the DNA TGTGCCAGCTCAAGCCGGGACAGGTATCACTATGGCTACACCTTC. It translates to CASSSRDRYHYGYTF. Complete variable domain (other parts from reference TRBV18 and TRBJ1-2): NAGVMQNPRHLVRRRGQEARLRCSPMKGHSHVYWYRQLPEEGLKFMVYLQKENIIDESGMPKERFSAEFPKEGPSILRIQQVVRGDSAAYFCASSSRDRYHYGYTFGSGTRLTVV.